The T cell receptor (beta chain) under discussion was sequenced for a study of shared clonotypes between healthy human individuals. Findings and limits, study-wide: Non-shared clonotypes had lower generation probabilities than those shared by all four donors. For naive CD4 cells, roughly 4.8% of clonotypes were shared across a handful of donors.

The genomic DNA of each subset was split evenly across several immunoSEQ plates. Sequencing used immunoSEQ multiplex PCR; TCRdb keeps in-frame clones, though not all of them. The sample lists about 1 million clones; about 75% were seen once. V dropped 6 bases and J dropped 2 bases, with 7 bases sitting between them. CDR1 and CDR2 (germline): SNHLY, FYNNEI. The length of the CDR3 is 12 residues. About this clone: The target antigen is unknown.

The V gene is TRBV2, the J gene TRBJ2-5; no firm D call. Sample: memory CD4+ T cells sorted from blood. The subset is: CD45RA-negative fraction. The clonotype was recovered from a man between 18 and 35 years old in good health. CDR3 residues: CASSQQQETQYF. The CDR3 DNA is TGTGCCAGCAGCCAACAGCAAGAGACCCAGTACTTC.